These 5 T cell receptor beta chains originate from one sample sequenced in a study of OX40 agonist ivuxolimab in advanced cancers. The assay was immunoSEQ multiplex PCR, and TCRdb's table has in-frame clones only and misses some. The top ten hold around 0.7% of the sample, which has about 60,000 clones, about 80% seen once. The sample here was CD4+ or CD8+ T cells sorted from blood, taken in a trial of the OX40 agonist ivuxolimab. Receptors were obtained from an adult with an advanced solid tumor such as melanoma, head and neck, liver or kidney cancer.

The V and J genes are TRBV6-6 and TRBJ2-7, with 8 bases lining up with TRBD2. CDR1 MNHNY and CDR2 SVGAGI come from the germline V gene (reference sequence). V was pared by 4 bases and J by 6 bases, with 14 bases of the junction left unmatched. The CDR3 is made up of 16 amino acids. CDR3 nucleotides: TGTGCCAGCAGTTTTGGGCTCGGGACTAGTAGTAGCGAGCAGTACTTC. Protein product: CASSFGLGTSSSEQYF.

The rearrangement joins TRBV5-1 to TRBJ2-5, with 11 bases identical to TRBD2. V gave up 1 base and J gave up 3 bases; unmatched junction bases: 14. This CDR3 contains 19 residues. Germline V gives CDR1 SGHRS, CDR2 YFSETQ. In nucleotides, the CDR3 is TGCGCCAGCAGCTTGTCGCGGGCTCTTAGCGGGGGGGTCGAAGAGACCCAGTACTTC. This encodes CASSLSRALSGGVEETQYF.

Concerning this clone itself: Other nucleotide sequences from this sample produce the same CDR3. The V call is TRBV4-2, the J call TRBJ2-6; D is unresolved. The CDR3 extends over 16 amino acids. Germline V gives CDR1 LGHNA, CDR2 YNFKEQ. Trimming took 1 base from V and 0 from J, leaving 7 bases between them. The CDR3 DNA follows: TGTGCCAGCAGCCAAGCGGGCAACTCTGGGGCCAACGTCCTGACTTTC. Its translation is CASSQAGNSGANVLTF.

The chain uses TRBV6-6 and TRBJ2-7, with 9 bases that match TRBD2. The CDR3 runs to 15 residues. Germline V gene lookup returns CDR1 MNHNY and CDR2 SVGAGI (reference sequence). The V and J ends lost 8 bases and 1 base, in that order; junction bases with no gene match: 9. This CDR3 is CASGLPGLASYEQYF. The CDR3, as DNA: TGTGCCAGCGGCTTGCCGGGACTAGCTTCCTACGAGCAGTACTTC.

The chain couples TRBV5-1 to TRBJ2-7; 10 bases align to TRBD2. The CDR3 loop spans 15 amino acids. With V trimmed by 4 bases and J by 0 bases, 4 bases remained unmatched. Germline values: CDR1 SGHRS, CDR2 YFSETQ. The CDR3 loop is CASSVLAGVSYEQYF. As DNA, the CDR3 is TGCGCCAGCAGCGTTCTAGCGGGAGTCTCCTACGAGCAGTACTTC.